The T cell receptor (beta chain) under discussion was sequenced for a study of beta chain features in type 1 diabetes. Of the isolated RNA, all was reverse transcribed, and so the sequenced material was expressed TCRB transcripts. Some clones are missing from TCRdb's copy, which holds only in-frame ones; the method was immunoSEQ multiplex PCR. Of around 500,000 clones listed, approximately 10% are singletons. This clone occurred a few times. Germline assignment: CDR1 MNHEY and CDR2 SVGAGI. The CDR3 runs 14 residues. Trimming removed 0 bases from V and 2 bases from J, with 5 bases in between. Sequences were obtained from naive CD4+ T cells from blood. This clonotype was obtained from a young woman in good health. The rearrangement links TRBV6-5 to TRBJ2-1, with D hard to call. The CDR3 DNA is TGTGCCAGCAGTTACTCGGAGACCTACAATGAGCAGTTCTTC. Translating it yields CASSYSETYNEQFF.